The clone carrying this T cell receptor (beta chain) was detected a few times. Antigen unknown. The data were taken from a study of beta chain features in type 1 diabetes. Study-wide points: Shorter TCRB CDR3s, moderately but significantly so, were found in Type 1 diabetes patients in all four CD4+ subsets.

Expressed TCRB transcripts were sequenced after all isolated RNA was converted to cDNA. The method was immunoSEQ multiplex PCR; TCRdb's version includes in-frame clones alone and lacks a portion of them. The table includes about 170,000 clones, 6% to 9% detected once. The CDR3 totals 15 residues. Germline-derived CDR1 and CDR2 are SGHRS and YFSETQ. V was shortened by 0 bases and J by 8 bases, with 16 bases between the two germline ends. The specimen sequenced was central memory CD4+ T cells from blood. The chain is built from TRBV5-1 and TRBJ2-3; possible D gene TRBD1, 5 bases. The clonotype originates from a man between 18 and 35 years old with type 1 diabetes. The CDR3 sequence: CASSLDTATGATQYF. The DNA of the CDR3 is TGCGCCAGCAGCTTGGATACAGCGACTGGGGCTACGCAGTATTTT.